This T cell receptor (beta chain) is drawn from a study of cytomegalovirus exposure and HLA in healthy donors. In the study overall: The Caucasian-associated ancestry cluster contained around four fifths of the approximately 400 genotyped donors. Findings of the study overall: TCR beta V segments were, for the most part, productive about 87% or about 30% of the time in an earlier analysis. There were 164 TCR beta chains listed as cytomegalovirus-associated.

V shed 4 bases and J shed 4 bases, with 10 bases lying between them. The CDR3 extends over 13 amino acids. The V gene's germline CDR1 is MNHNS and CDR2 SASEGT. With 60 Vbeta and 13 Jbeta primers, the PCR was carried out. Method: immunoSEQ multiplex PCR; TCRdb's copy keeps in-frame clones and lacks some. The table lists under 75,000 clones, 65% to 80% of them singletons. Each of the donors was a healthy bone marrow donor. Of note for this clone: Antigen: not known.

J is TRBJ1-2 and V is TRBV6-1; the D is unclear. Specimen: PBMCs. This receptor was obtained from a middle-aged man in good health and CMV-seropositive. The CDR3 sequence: CASSVREIYGYTF. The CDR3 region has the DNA TGTGCCAGCAGTGTCCGGGAGATCTATGGCTACACCTTC.